The 7 T cell receptor beta chains presented below share a single source sample, sequenced in a study of cytomegalovirus exposure and HLA in healthy donors. The PCR ran on 60 Vbeta and 13 Jbeta primers. TCRdb's table, derived via immunoSEQ multiplex PCR, lists solely in-frame clones and lacks some. Of some 150,000 clones in the sample, roughly four fifths were seen once. Sequencing used PBMCs. The receptors were sampled from a woman in her twenties or thirties in good health and CMV-seropositive.

This chain connects TRBV5-1 to TRBJ2-7; tentative D call: TRBD2 (5 bases). V dropped 0 bases and J dropped 0 bases, with 13 bases sitting between them. The CDR3 is made up of 16 amino acids. Looked up from germline, CDR1 is SGHRS and CDR2 is YFSETQ. For the CDR3, the DNA is TGCGCCAGCAGCTTGGCCTCTGGCGGACTCTCCTACGAGCAGTACTTC. Protein product: CASSLASGGLSYEQYF.

The chain uses TRBV7-9 and TRBJ1-1, with D possibly matching TRBD1 (5 bases). Between the trimmed V and J ends, which lost 4 bases and 3 bases, there was a span of 9 bases. The CDR3 spans 13 residues. In germline, CDR1 is SEHNR, CDR2 FQNEAQ (reference sequence). As DNA, the CDR3 is TGTGCCAGCAGCTGGACACCGGACACTGAAGCTTTCTTT. Residues: CASSWTPDTEAFF.

The chain carries TRBV27 and TRBJ2-1; 8 bases are shared with TRBD1. V dropped 4 bases and J dropped 11; count of bases not matched to a gene: 4. This CDR3 has 12 residues. The germline V gene encodes CDR1 MNHEY and CDR2 SMNVEV (reference sequence). CDR3 residues: CASSSQGAQQFF. The CDR3 nucleotides are TGTGCCAGCAGTTCCCAGGGGGCCCAGCAGTTCTTC.

The chain links TRBV28 to TRBJ1-1; possibly TRBD1 for D (5 bases). Germline CDR1 MDHEN, CDR2 SYDVKM. Deletions cut 6 bases from V and 5 bases from J, with 10 bases between. The CDR3 loop spans 12 amino acids. The CDR3 is CASSRGGTEAFF. As DNA, the CDR3 is TGTGCCAGCAGCCGGGGGGGAACTGAAGCTTTCTTT.

This chain links TRBV5-6 with TRBJ1-1; 9 nucleotides line up with TRBD1. With 2 bases clipped from V and 3 bases from J, the junction kept 5 bases outside the gene matches. The germline V gene encodes CDR1 SGHDT and CDR2 YYEEEE. The CDR3 runs to 15 residues. The CDR3 sequence: CASSLPGTGYTEAFF. DNA for the CDR3: TGTGCCAGCAGCTTACCCGGGACAGGGTACACTGAAGCTTTCTTT. The whole variable domain, remainder taken from reference TRBV5-6 and TRBJ1-1, is DAGVTQSPTHLIKTRGQQVTLRCSPKSGHDTVSWYQQALGQGPQFIFQYYEEEERQRGNFPDRFSGHQFPNYSSELNVNALLLGDSALYLCASSLPGTGYTEAFFGQGTRLTVV.

The genes are TRBV19 and TRBJ2-2, with TRBD1 matching 10 bases. The CDR3 is 15 residues long. V dropped 7 bases and J dropped 6; count of bases not matched to a gene: 8. The germline gives CDR1 LNHDA, CDR2 SQIVND (reference sequence). CDR3 nucleotide sequence: TGTGCCAGTATGACGGGACAGGGGAGGGCCGGGGAGCTGTTTTTT. This gives the protein CASMTGQGRAGELFF.

This chain links TRBV5-6 with TRBJ2-1; 9 positions match TRBD2. In germline, CDR1 is SGHDT, CDR2 YYEEEE. Trimming at V came to 4 bases and at J to 4 bases, leaving 6 bases not matched to a gene. CDR3 size: 15 residues. CDR3 in DNA: TGTGCCAGCAGCCTCGGGACTAGCCGATACAATGAGCAGTTCTTC. Translating gives CASSLGTSRYNEQFF.